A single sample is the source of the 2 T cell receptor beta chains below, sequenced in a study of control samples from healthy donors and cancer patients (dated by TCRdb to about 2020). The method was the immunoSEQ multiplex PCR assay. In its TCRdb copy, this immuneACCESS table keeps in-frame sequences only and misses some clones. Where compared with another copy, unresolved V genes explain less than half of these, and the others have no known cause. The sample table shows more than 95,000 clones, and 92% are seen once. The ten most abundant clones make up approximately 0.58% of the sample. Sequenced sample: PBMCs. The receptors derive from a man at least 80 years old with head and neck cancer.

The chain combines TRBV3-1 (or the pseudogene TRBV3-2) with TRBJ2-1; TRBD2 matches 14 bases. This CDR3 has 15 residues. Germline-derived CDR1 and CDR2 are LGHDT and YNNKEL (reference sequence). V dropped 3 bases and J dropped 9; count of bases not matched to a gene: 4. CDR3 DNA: TGTGCCAGCAGCCAGGGACTAGCGGGAGTGGTTGAGCAGTTCTTC. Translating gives CASSQGLAGVVEQFF.

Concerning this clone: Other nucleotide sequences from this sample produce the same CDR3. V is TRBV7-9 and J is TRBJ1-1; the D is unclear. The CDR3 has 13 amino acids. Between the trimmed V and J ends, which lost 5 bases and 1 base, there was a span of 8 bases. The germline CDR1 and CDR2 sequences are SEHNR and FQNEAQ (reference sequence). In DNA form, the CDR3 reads TGTGCCAGCAGCCTTTCAGGGAACACTGAAGCTTTCTTT. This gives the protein CASSLSGNTEAFF.